These 20 T cell receptor beta chains came from one sample sequenced in a study of blood T cells in healthy people across ages. The use of a sample-barcoded 5' primer and a J-beta primer mix characterized a second PCR of roughly 6 to 11 cycles. MiXCR, applied by TCRdb to the 5' RACE reads, yields one record per CDR3 protein. The sample yields 550,000 to 750,000 distinct CDR3 sequences, more than 20% seen once. Sequencing was performed on blood. Receptors originate from a man in his 70s in good health.

Written as DNA, the CDR3 is TGTGCCACCAGCAGAGGGATGGGGGGGGCAAACACTGAAGCTTTCTTT. Protein sequence: CATSRGMGGANTEAFF. The chain combines TRBV15 with TRBJ1-1; tentatively, D is TRBD1 (6 bases). In germline, CDR1 is LNHNV, CDR2 YYDKDF (reference sequence). The CDR3 loop spans 16 amino acids. Trimming removed 1 base at V and 2 bases at J, with 14 bases between. Using reference TRBV15 and TRBJ1-1 for the parts outside the CDR3, the full variable domain is DAMVIQNPRYQVTQFGKPVTLSCSQTLNHNVMYWYQQKSSQAPKLLFHYYDKDFNNEADTPDNFQSRRPNTSFCFLDIRSPGLGDTAMYLCATSRGMGGANTEAFFGQGTRLTVV.

This clonotype was seen only a few times. The chain uses TRBV20-1 and TRBJ1-1; D is perhaps TRBD1 (6 bases). The germline V gene encodes CDR1 DFQATT and CDR2 SNEGSKA (reference sequence). The CDR3 consists of 13 residues. Trimming shortened V by 5 bases and J by 6 bases, and 16 bases separated the two germline ends. The CDR3 nucleotides read TGCAGTGCTGGTCGGCGGGGGCTAGCTGAAGCTTTCTTT. Amino acid sequence: CSAGRRGLAEAFF.

The genes are TRBV5-4 and TRBJ2-3; TRBD1 might be the D (6 bases). CDR1 and CDR2 (germline): SGHNT, YYREEE (reference sequence). The CDR3 has 14 residues. V dropped 1 base and J dropped 4 bases, with 10 bases sitting between them. The CDR3 DNA follows: TGTGCCAGCAGCTTGACCCAGGGGCCAGATACGCAGTATTTT. It translates to CASSLTQGPDTQYF.

The genes are TRBV6-2 or TRBV6-3 and TRBJ1-5; no definite D call. Trimming cost V 5 bases and J 2 bases, with 10 bases left between them. Germline lookup yields CDR1 MNHEY and CDR2 SVGEGT. The CDR3 loop spans 14 amino acids. The CDR3 here is CASSEGTRNQPQHF. For the CDR3, the DNA is TGTGCCAGCAGTGAGGGTACCCGCAATCAGCCCCAGCATTTT.

This clonotype was counted only a few times. As DNA, the CDR3 is TGTGCCAGCAGCCACCGGACTACACATCAAGAGACCCAGTACTTC. As protein: CASSHRTTHQETQYF. V and J are TRBV14 and TRBJ2-5; possibly TRBD2 for D (6 bases). CDR1 and CDR2 (germline): SGHDN, FVKESK. This CDR3 spans 15 amino acids. Between the trimmed V and J ends, which lost 3 bases and 2 bases, there was a span of 13 bases.

The V call is TRBV5-8, the J call TRBJ2-1; D unresolved. Germline CDR1 SGHTS, CDR2 YDEGEE. The germline V and J ends were trimmed by 0 bases and 8 bases, with 6 bases remaining between them. CDR3 length: 12 amino acids. In DNA form, the CDR3 reads TGTGCCAGCAGCTTGGGAATGGATGAGCAGTTCTTC. Its translation is CASSLGMDEQFF.

This clonotype was seen repeatedly, ten times or more. The J gene is TRBJ2-1, the V gene TRBV6-1; 9 bases are a match to TRBD1. Germline V gives CDR1 MNHNS, CDR2 SASEGT. The CDR3 has 15 amino acids. V dropped 2 bases and J dropped 4; count of bases not matched to a gene: 3. CDR3 sequence: CASSEHGTGYNEQFF. The CDR3 nucleotides read TGTGCCAGCAGTGAACACGGGACAGGGTACAATGAGCAGTTCTTC.

The V call is TRBV27, the J call TRBJ1-5; 10 bases map to TRBD1. V dropped 6 bases and J dropped 2; count of bases not matched to a gene: 4. Germline loops: CDR1 MNHEY, CDR2 SMNVEV (reference sequence). The CDR3 covers 15 residues. The CDR3 region has the DNA TGTGCCAGCAGGGCCGGGACAGGGGGCAATCAGCCCCAGCATTTT. Its protein product is CASRAGTGGNQPQHF.

This clonotype was detected only a few times. The chain carries TRBV7-8 and TRBJ1-4; D ambiguous. The germline gives CDR1 SGHVS, CDR2 FQNEAQ. CDR3 length: 13 residues. The V and J ends lost 4 bases and 5 bases respectively, with 8 bases between them. The CDR3 spells CASSSDVNEKLFF. The CDR3 DNA reads TGTGCCAGCAGCTCGGATGTCAATGAAAAACTGTTTTTT.

The rearrangement links TRBV20-1 to TRBJ2-7; D ambiguous. Trimming left V 2 bases short and J 1 base short, with 12 bases between. The CDR3 contains 14 residues. The germline V gene encodes CDR1 DFQATT and CDR2 SNEGSKA (reference sequence). The CDR3 region is CSARPSTGSYEQYF. The CDR3 nucleotides are TGCAGTGCTAGACCGTCTACTGGTTCCTACGAGCAGTACTTC.

The CDR3 sequence is CASSQEPAGGYNEQFF. The CDR3 DNA reads TGCGCCAGCAGCCAAGAGCCAGCGGGAGGTTACAATGAGCAGTTCTTC. The rearrangement uses TRBV4-3 and TRBJ2-1; 9 bases are a match to TRBD2. The CDR3 is 16 amino acids. In germline, CDR1 is LGHNA, CDR2 YSLEER. After removal of 0 bases from V and 4 bases from J, the junction contained 4 bases not matched to a gene.

The V and J genes are TRBV20-1 and TRBJ2-7, with TRBD2 matching over 9 bases. V gave up 0 bases and J gave up 5 bases; unmatched junction bases: 8. CDR3 length: 15 residues. Germline CDR1 DFQATT, CDR2 SNEGSKA (reference sequence). This CDR3 reads CSARDQREVVHEQYF. For the CDR3, the DNA is TGCAGTGCTAGAGACCAGCGGGAGGTAGTACACGAGCAGTACTTC.

The chain is built from TRBV10-3 and TRBJ2-6; TRBD1 matches 7 bases. The CDR3 is 15 residues long. Germline lookup yields CDR1 ENHRY and CDR2 SYGVKD. Trimming took 6 bases from V and 4 from J; bases not matched to a gene: 6. CDR3 sequence: CAIRPTGIGANVLTF. The CDR3 DNA sequence: TGTGCCATCAGGCCGACAGGGATAGGGGCCAACGTCCTGACTTTC.

This clonotype was detected a few times. This chain connects TRBV2 to TRBJ2-1; 8 bases are a match to TRBD2. J was trimmed by 5 bases and V by 2 bases; bases with no gene match: 5. Germline V lookup: CDR1 SNHLY, CDR2 FYNNEI. This CDR3 has 15 residues. CDR3 loop: CASSEQSGSNNEQFF. The CDR3 DNA reads TGTGCCAGCAGTGAACAGAGCGGGAGTAACAATGAGCAGTTCTTC.

A few counts support this clonotype. The J gene is TRBJ2-5, the V gene TRBV7-9; D unclear. The germline V gene encodes CDR1 SEHNR and CDR2 FQNEAQ (reference sequence). This CDR3 has 14 amino acids. V was pared by 4 bases and J by 4 bases, with 13 bases between. CDR3 sequence reads: CASSSPTWPETQYF. Written as DNA, the CDR3 is TGTGCCAGCAGCTCCCCGACGTGGCCAGAGACCCAGTACTTC. Full variable domain (rest looked up from reference TRBV7-9 and TRBJ2-5): DTGVSQNPRHKITKRGQNVTFRCDPISEHNRLYWYRQTLGQGPEFLTYFQNEAQLEKSRLLSDRFSAERPKGSFSTLEIQRTEQGDSAMYLCASSSPTWPETQYFGPGTRLLVL.

This chain's CDR3 is CASSLGQAKNIQYF. DNA of the CDR3: TGTGCCAGCAGCTTAGGTCAGGCCAAAAACATTCAGTACTTC. The chain carries TRBV7-2 and TRBJ2-4, with D uncertain. The CDR3 totals 14 residues. V dropped 1 base and J dropped 1 base, with 5 bases sitting between them. Germline V gene data show CDR1 as SGHTA and CDR2 as FQGNSA.

The chain combines TRBV7-2 with TRBJ2-4, with a tentative D call TRBD1 (6 bases). Germline V gene data show CDR1 as SGHTA and CDR2 as FQGNSA. CDR3 size: 18 residues. The V end was cut by 2 bases, the J end by 1 base, with 18 bases between. Here the CDR3 reads CASSLFSGDGSAKNIQYF. The CDR3 coding sequence is TGTGCCAGCAGCTTATTCTCAGGGGATGGATCGGCCAAAAACATTCAGTACTTC.

The rearrangement uses TRBV20-1 and TRBJ2-3, with D possibly TRBD2 on 5 matching bases. CDR1 is DFQATT, CDR2 SNEGSKA, per germline (reference sequence). V shed 3 bases and J shed 4 bases, with 11 bases lying between them. The CDR3 has 13 amino acids. The chain's CDR3 is CSASNGIPDTQYF. The CDR3 coding sequence is TGCAGTGCTAGTAACGGGATCCCAGATACGCAGTATTTT.

This clonotype was observed a few times. The chain couples TRBV11-1 to TRBJ1-1, with unresolved D. This CDR3 has 13 residues. Germline V gives CDR1 SGHAT, CDR2 FQDESV (reference sequence). Between the trimmed V and J ends, which lost 1 base and 3 bases, there was a span of 6 bases. CDR3 coding DNA: TGTGCCAGCAGCTTAGAGGAGGACACTGAAGCTTTCTTT. The encoded protein is CASSLEEDTEAFF.

About this clonotype itself: The junction departs from the called germline gene at one end, perhaps through a read error. The chain recombines TRBV7-9 with TRBJ1-1; 7 bases agree with TRBD1. Per germline, CDR1 SEHNR and CDR2 FQNEAQ (reference sequence). The CDR3 extends over 15 amino acids. This chain's CDR3 is CASSPGETGNAEAFF. The DNA for the CDR3 is TGTGCCAGCAGCCCTGGGGAGACAGGGAACGCTGAAGCTTTCTTT.